The clone carrying this T cell receptor beta chain has a handful of counts. Its antigen remains unknown. This entry comes from a study of vaccination and CD4 T cells after COVID-19. Treatment given: approximately 9-day PBMC culture with coronavirus spike peptide pools or control peptides (ViraFEST assay). Before the COVID-19 pandemic (2011-2018), CD4+ T cells were obtained from the unexposed donor. The J segment lost 0 bases and the V segment lost 6 bases, leaving 4 bases of the junction unmatched. Germline V CDR1 and CDR2: SNHLY, FYNNEI. CDR3 length: 14 residues. Sequenced with the Oncomine TCR Beta short-read assay was DNA taken from cultured CD4+ T cells. TCRdb itself ran the PCR reads through MiXCR, one entry per CDR3 protein. The data contain more than 8,500 distinct CDR3 sequences, 60% of them singletons.

Sequenced sample: CD4+ T cells from blood, cultured in vitro. The genes are TRBV2 and TRBJ1-1; TRBD1 aligns across 7 bases. The TCR was taken from a human donor in good health. DNA for the CDR3: TGTGCCAGCAGGTACAGGGGCATGAACACTGAAGCTTTCTTT. It encodes CASRYRGMNTEAFF.